This T cell receptor beta chain was sequenced during a study of T cells after yellow fever vaccination. Points from the study as a whole: Among all clonotypes, a small share was observed in both CD4 and CD8 compartments. The bulk population could contribute abundant contaminating clonotypes to FACS-sorted repertoires. Clones from primary vaccination mostly reappeared after the booster (around 96% CD4, over 85% CD8).

TCRdb fed the 5' RACE reads into MiXCR, producing one record per CDR3 protein. The table has about 340,000 distinct CDR3 sequences, around 4.1% seen once; the top ten hold approximately 24%. With respect to this clonotype: What it recognizes is unknown.

This TCR was recovered from a man aged 18 to 29 who received the YFV17D yellow fever vaccine. The sequences come from PBMCs, collected 5 days after the yellow fever booster vaccination.

The CDR3 sequence is CAIQGNGNTGELFF. The DNA for the CDR3 is TGTGCCATACAGGGAAATGGGAACACCGGGGAGCTGTTTTTT. V gene TRBV6-1 combines with J gene TRBJ2-2, with D possibly being TRBD1 (6 bases). CDR3 length: 14 residues. The germline gives CDR1 MNHNS, CDR2 SASEGT. The ends were cut back, 10 bases at V and 1 base at J, with 13 bases in the middle.